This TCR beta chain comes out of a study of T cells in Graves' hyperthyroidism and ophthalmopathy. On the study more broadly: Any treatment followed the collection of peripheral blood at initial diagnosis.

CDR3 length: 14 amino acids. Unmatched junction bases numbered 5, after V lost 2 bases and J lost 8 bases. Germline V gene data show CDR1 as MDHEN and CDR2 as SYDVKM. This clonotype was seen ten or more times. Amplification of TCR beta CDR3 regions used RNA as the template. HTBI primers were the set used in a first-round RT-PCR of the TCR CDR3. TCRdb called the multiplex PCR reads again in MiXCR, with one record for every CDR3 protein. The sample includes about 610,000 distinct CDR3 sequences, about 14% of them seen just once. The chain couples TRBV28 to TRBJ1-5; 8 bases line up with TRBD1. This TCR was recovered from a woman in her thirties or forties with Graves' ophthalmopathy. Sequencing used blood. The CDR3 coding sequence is TGTGCCAGCAGTTTACGGACAGGGCGGGAGCCCCAGCATTTT. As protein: CASSLRTGREPQHF.